One sample yielded the 26 T cell receptor beta chains listed below, sequenced in a study of shared T cell receptors in the human thymus. Measured with immunoSEQ multiplex PCR; TCRdb has only the in-frame clones, and not every one. In the table there are 650,000 to 950,000 clones, approximately 83% of which are singletons. The same data also went into a second study, on human thymus T cells.

Sequencing was performed on thymocytes. The receptors originated from a girl younger than two with a congenital heart defect.

The chain combines TRBV6-1 with TRBJ1-5; 7 bases agree with TRBD1. Germline V gene sequence: CDR1 MNHNS, CDR2 SASEGT. V lost 6 bases to trimming and J lost 5 bases; unmatched junction nucleotides: 4. This CDR3 has 13 residues. DNA for the CDR3: TGTGCCAGCAGACACAGGGGATATCAGCCCCAGCATTTT. Amino acids: CASRHRGYQPQHF.

This clone was found once. This rearrangement joins TRBV5-4 to TRBJ2-1; 12 nucleotides align to TRBD2. Per germline, CDR1 SGHNT and CDR2 YYREEE (reference sequence). V lost 4 bases and J lost 2; bases outside the gene matches: 4. The CDR3 runs 16 residues. The CDR3 sequence is CASSTLAGGTYNEQFF. The CDR3, as DNA: TGTGCCAGCAGCACACTAGCGGGGGGTACCTACAATGAGCAGTTCTTC.

The V and J genes are TRBV27 and TRBJ2-1, with TRBD2 matching over 10 bases. CDR1 is MNHEY, CDR2 SMNVEV, per germline (reference sequence). The CDR3 is 17 amino acids. V was pared by 3 bases and J by 0 bases, with 5 bases of the junction left unmatched. In nucleotides, the CDR3 is TGTGCCAGCAGTTTCAGGACTAGCGGACCCTCCTACAATGAGCAGTTCTTC. Its translation is CASSFRTSGPSYNEQFF.

This rearrangement joins TRBV27 to TRBJ1-5; the match to TRBD1 covers 10 bases. V gave up 2 bases and J gave up 0 bases; unmatched junction bases: 10. The CDR3 contains 19 residues. From germline, CDR1 is MNHEY and CDR2 SMNVEV (reference sequence). The CDR3 sequence is CASSLVGDRGQYSNQPQHF. The CDR3 DNA is TGTGCCAGCAGTTTAGTAGGGGACAGGGGCCAATATAGCAATCAGCCCCAGCATTTT.

J is TRBJ1-2 and V is TRBV15, with D possibly TRBD1 on 5 matching bases. V lost 5 bases, J lost 2 bases, and 15 bases lay in between. Germline V gene lookup returns CDR1 LNHNV and CDR2 YYDKDF (reference sequence). The CDR3 covers 15 residues. The CDR3 nucleotides are TGTGCCACCAGCCCAAAAAGGGAGGGGAACTATGGCTACACCTTC. It yields the protein CATSPKREGNYGYTF.

In nucleotides, the CDR3 is TGTGCCAGCAGCTTTGAGGGCGCGGACTCAACAGATACGCAGTATTTT. Amino acid sequence: CASSFEGADSTDTQYF. The rearrangement uses TRBV5-5 and TRBJ2-3, with D maybe TRBD2 (5 bases). The germline V and J ends were trimmed by 2 bases and 3 bases, with 16 bases remaining between them. This CDR3 has 16 residues. CDR1 and CDR2 from the germline V gene are SGHKS and YYEKEE (reference sequence).

The rearrangement uses TRBV2 and TRBJ1-2, with D perhaps TRBD1 (6 bases). The V gene lost 8 bases and the J gene lost 13 bases, with 14 bases spanning the gap. CDR3 length: 10 residues. Germline V CDR1 and CDR2: SNHLY, FYNNEI. The CDR3 nucleotides read TGTGCCAGCCGTTACAGGGAGTTCACCTTC. Protein: CASRYREFTF.

This clone appeared once. V gene TRBV7-2 combines with J gene TRBJ1-5; 9 bases map to TRBD1. Germline values: CDR1 SGHTA, CDR2 FQGNSA. This CDR3 has 18 amino acids. Germline trimming cut 5 bases from V and 0 bases from J; bases unmatched to any gene: 11. CDR3 region: CASSPRPGQGFSNQPQHF. DNA for the CDR3: TGTGCCAGCAGCCCTCGACCGGGACAGGGATTTAGCAATCAGCCCCAGCATTTT. The full variable domain, rest sourced from reference TRBV7-2 and TRBJ1-5, is GAGVSQSPSNKVTEKGKDVELRCDPISGHTALYWYRQSLGQGLEFLIYFQGNSAPDKSGLPSDRFSAERTGGSVSTLTIQRTQQEDSAVYLCASSPRPGQGFSNQPQHFGDGTRLSIL.

The chain employs TRBV5-1 and TRBJ2-3; D not resolved. V was trimmed by 0 bases and J by 3 bases, leaving 11 bases between them. The germline gives CDR1 SGHRS, CDR2 YFSETQ. The CDR3 sequence is 15 residues long. The CDR3 DNA follows: TGCGCCAGCAGCTTGGAGTGTTTGCGGACAGATACGCAGTATTTT. Its protein is CASSLECLRTDTQYF.

This chain joins TRBV5-6 and TRBJ2-5; D gene uncertain. The CDR3 is 15 amino acids. Germline CDR1 SGHDT, CDR2 YYEEEE. Trimming pared 0 bases from V and 4 bases from J, leaving 13 bases between. CDR3 residues: CASSLGHNKVETQYF. The CDR3 DNA sequence: TGTGCCAGCAGCTTGGGACACAATAAGGTAGAGACCCAGTACTTC.

In this sample, this clone turned up a few times. The V and J genes are TRBV4-2 and TRBJ1-1; 7 bases agree with TRBD1. CDR3 length: 16 amino acids. V was clipped by 4 bases and J by 2 bases; unmatched bases: 10. From germline, CDR1 is LGHNA and CDR2 YNFKEQ. DNA for the CDR3: TGTGCCAGCAGCCCAATGGAGGGACAGACTAACACTGAAGCTTTCTTT. It is translated as CASSPMEGQTNTEAFF.

The V and J genes are TRBV7-9 and TRBJ1-2; 10 bases line up with TRBD1. Trimming at V came to 4 bases and at J to 6 bases, leaving 5 bases not matched to a gene. Germline CDR1 and CDR2: SEHNR and FQNEAQ (reference sequence). The CDR3 sequence is 14 residues long. CDR3 sequence (DNA): TGTGCCAGCAGCTCAGGGACAGGGGTAAATGGCTACACCTTC. Its protein is CASSSGTGVNGYTF.

The J gene is TRBJ1-2, the V gene TRBV2, with D perhaps matching TRBD1 (5 bases). CDR3 size: 14 residues. The germline V and J ends were trimmed by 5 bases and 8 bases, with 18 bases remaining between them. CDR1 is SNHLY, CDR2 FYNNEI, per germline. This chain's CDR3 is CASSKGPGRSGYTF. CDR3 DNA: TGTGCCAGCAGTAAAGGCCCAGGGCGTTCGGGCTACACCTTC.

The CDR3 loop reads CAWRHRGNGYTF. CDR3 coding DNA: TGTGCCTGGAGGCACAGGGGGAATGGCTACACCTTC. This chain connects TRBV30 to TRBJ1-2, with 8 bases lining up with TRBD1. V shed 3 bases, J shed 6 bases, and the junction held 3 bases outside the gene matches. CDR1 and CDR2 from the germline V gene are GTSNPN and SVGIG (reference sequence). This CDR3 comprises 12 residues.

V gene TRBV9 combines with J gene TRBJ2-1; D is unresolved. The germline V gene has CDR1 SGDLS and CDR2 YYNGEE. V lost 3 bases to trimming and J lost 5 bases, with 9 bases between them. CDR3 length: 13 residues. The CDR3 loop is CASSGSRDNEQFF. DNA of the CDR3: TGTGCCAGCAGCGGGAGCAGAGACAATGAGCAGTTCTTC. Full variable domain (remainder filled in from reference TRBV9 and TRBJ2-1): DSGVTQTPKHLITATGQRVTLRCSPRSGDLSVYWYQQSLDQGLQFLIQYYNGEERAKGNILERFSAQQFPDLHSELNLSSLELGDSALYFCASSGSRDNEQFFGPGTRLTVL.

This clone appeared once. The rearrangement links TRBV9 to TRBJ1-2; tentative D call: TRBD1 (6 bases). Germline-derived CDR1 and CDR2 are SGDLS and YYNGEE. The V and J ends lost 2 bases and 7 bases respectively, with 27 bases between them. The CDR3 covers 18 residues. CDR3 sequence: CASSVIPLSGTRAGGYTF. DNA of the CDR3: TGTGCCAGCAGCGTCATCCCCTTGTCGGGGACAAGGGCAGGTGGCTACACCTTC.

This rearrangement joins TRBV28 to TRBJ2-7; no clear D. With 6 bases removed from V and 2 bases from J, the gap between germline ends came to 23 bases. The CDR3 is made up of 17 amino acids. The germline V gene has CDR1 MDHEN and CDR2 SYDVKM. The CDR3, as DNA: TGTGCCAGCAGCGCTCAAAAACGAAACCCAAGCACCTACGAGCAGTACTTC. It is translated as CASSAQKRNPSTYEQYF.

This chain links TRBV12-5 with TRBJ1-2; D is perhaps TRBD1 (6 bases). This CDR3 has 13 residues. V was trimmed by 6 bases and J by 6 bases, leaving 14 bases between them. Germline V gene data show CDR1 as LGHNT and CDR2 as FRNRAP. The CDR3 nucleotides are TGTGCTAGTGGCTTCGGGGCAGGGGATGGCTACACCTTC. Amino acid sequence: CASGFGAGDGYTF. Combining the CDR3 with reference TRBV12-5 and TRBJ1-2 gives the whole variable domain DARVTQTPRHKVTEMGQEVTMRCQPILGHNTVFWYRQTMMQGLELLAYFRNRAPLDDSGMPKDRFSAEMPDATLATLKIQPSEPRDSAVYFCASGFGAGDGYTFGSGTRLTVV.

This rearrangement joins TRBV4-1 to TRBJ2-3, with D perhaps TRBD2 (7 bases). The CDR3 runs 19 residues. Germline loops: CDR1 MGHRA, CDR2 YSYEKL. The V and J ends lost 0 bases and 2 bases respectively, with 21 bases between them. The CDR3 region has the DNA TGCGCCAGCAGCCAAGAGAGGGGGTATGGGAGCGGGGCCACAGATACGCAGTATTTT. It is translated as CASSQERGYGSGATDTQYF.

The chain uses TRBV12-5 and TRBJ1-1; 7 bases agree with TRBD1. V was clipped by 4 bases and J by 6 bases; unmatched bases: 8. Germline CDR1 and CDR2: LGHNT and FRNRAP. The CDR3 is 14 residues long. Here the CDR3 DNA reads TGTGCTAGTGGTTCCATCGATCAGGGGGCTGAAGCTTTCTTT. It specifies CASGSIDQGAEAFF.

The rearrangement joins TRBV19 to TRBJ2-2; 10 nucleotides agree with TRBD1. After removal of 6 bases from V and 3 bases from J, the junction contained 4 bases not matched to a gene. In germline, CDR1 is LNHDA, CDR2 SQIVND (reference sequence). The CDR3 spans 15 residues. DNA of the CDR3: TGTGCCAGTAGGTGGACAGGGGGAGACACCGGGGAGCTGTTTTTT. It codes for CASRWTGGDTGELFF.

The genes are TRBV7-9 and TRBJ2-2; tentatively, D is TRBD1 (6 bases). Trimming took 3 bases from V and 5 from J, leaving 19 bases between them. CDR1 and CDR2 (germline): SEHNR, FQNEAQ (reference sequence). This CDR3 contains 17 residues. CDR3 nucleotides: TGTGCCAGCAGCTTGGCCCACAGGGACCTATGTACCGGGGAGCTGTTTTTT. Amino acids: CASSLAHRDLCTGELFF.

The rearrangement uses TRBV6-5 and TRBJ1-3; 7 bases align to TRBD1. This CDR3 contains 15 residues. CDR1 and CDR2 (germline): MNHEY, SVGAGI. V was clipped by 5 bases and J by 0 bases; unmatched bases: 4. DNA of the CDR3: TGTGCCAGCAGTAGAGGGACAGCCTCTGGAAACACCATATATTTT. It yields the protein CASSRGTASGNTIYF.

The rearrangement links TRBV19 to TRBJ2-7; 8 nucleotides line up with TRBD1. CDR1 LNHDA and CDR2 SQIVND come from the germline V gene (reference sequence). This CDR3 has 14 amino acids. The J segment lost 5 bases and the V segment lost 3 bases, leaving 6 bases of the junction unmatched. As DNA, the CDR3 is TGTGCCAGTAGTATTAAACAGGGGGTCCACGAGCAGTACTTC. This encodes CASSIKQGVHEQYF.

This clone was picked up one time. The CDR3 nucleotides read TGTGCTAGTCTGAGTTACCCCTACAATGAGCAGTTCTTC. Encoded protein: CASLSYPYNEQFF. The chain combines TRBV12-5 with TRBJ2-1; D unclear. There are 13 residues in the CDR3. Trimming took off 8 bases at V and 2 bases at J, with 10 bases between the two ends. Germline assignment: CDR1 LGHNT and CDR2 FRNRAP.

This clone occurred a few times. V and J are TRBV9 and TRBJ1-1, with 8 bases matching TRBD1. V was clipped by 0 bases and J by 1 base; unmatched bases: 2. Germline V gene sequence: CDR1 SGDLS, CDR2 YYNGEE. The CDR3 runs 15 residues. DNA for the CDR3: TGTGCCAGCAGCGTAGTCGGGACAGGGAACACTGAAGCTTTCTTT. Translating it yields CASSVVGTGNTEAFF. Full variable domain (remainder filled in from reference TRBV9 and TRBJ1-1): DSGVTQTPKHLITATGQRVTLRCSPRSGDLSVYWYQQSLDQGLQFLIQYYNGEERAKGNILERFSAQQFPDLHSELNLSSLELGDSALYFCASSVVGTGNTEAFFGQGTRLTVV.